Below, 9 T cell receptor beta chains from the same sample are listed, as sequenced in a study of T cell responses to AZD1222 COVID-19 vaccine. Using immunoSEQ multiplex PCR, the repertoire was profiled, and TCRdb retains in-frame clones only, with some absent. The data hold 95,000 to 150,000 clones, with around 92% observed a single time. Sample: peripheral blood, taken on day 0 of AZD1222 vaccination. All receptors derive from an adult in good health.

This chain connects TRBV6-5 to TRBJ2-7, with 12 bases identical to TRBD2. Germline lookup yields CDR1 MNHEY and CDR2 SVGAGI. This CDR3 is built from 15 residues. J was trimmed by 4 bases and V by 5 bases; bases with no gene match: 6. The CDR3 loop is CASSQRTSGTYEQYF. Here the CDR3 DNA reads TGTGCCAGCAGTCAGCGGACTAGCGGGACTTACGAGCAGTACTTC.

The chain carries TRBV18 and TRBJ1-4; a possible D gene is TRBD1 (5 bases). V was clipped by 3 bases and J by 7 bases, with 12 bases between them. Germline CDR1 KGHSH, CDR2 LQKENI. The CDR3 length is 14 residues. CDR3 amino acids: CASSPGRRGEKLFF. The DNA of the CDR3 is TGTGCCAGCTCACCGGGACGTCGAGGTGAAAAACTGTTTTTT.

The V and J genes are TRBV25-1 and TRBJ1-1; 7 bases agree with TRBD1. Losses at the gene ends were 3 bases for V and 4 bases for J; bases not matched to a gene: 8. This CDR3 has 15 residues. In germline, CDR1 is MGHDK, CDR2 SYGVNS. The CDR3 nucleotides read TGTGCCAGCAGTGAGCCCGGGACAGTGGGCACTGAAGCTTTCTTT. It codes for CASSEPGTVGTEAFF.

This clone was picked up one time. The chain joins TRBV4-3 to TRBJ1-1, with D perhaps matching TRBD1 (5 bases). Germline CDR1 LGHNA, CDR2 YSLEER. The CDR3 loop spans 16 amino acids. Trimming pared 0 bases from V and 3 bases from J, leaving 14 bases between. This chain's CDR3 is CASSQDDGGWHTEAFF. CDR3 bases: TGCGCCAGCAGCCAAGACGACGGGGGTTGGCACACTGAAGCTTTCTTT.

The CDR3 protein is CASSPGQGNYNEQFF. The CDR3 nucleotides are TGCGCCAGCAGTCCAGGACAGGGAAACTACAATGAGCAGTTCTTC. This rearrangement joins TRBV10-1 to TRBJ2-1; TRBD1 agrees at 8 bases. Germline trimming cut 5 bases from V and 3 bases from J; bases unmatched to any gene: 6. This CDR3 region has 15 residues. Germline CDR1 WNHNN, CDR2 SYGVQD (reference sequence).

The J gene is TRBJ1-5, the V gene TRBV2; D is uncertain. Trimming shortened V by 8 bases and J by 0 bases, and 5 bases separated the two germline ends. Germline V lookup: CDR1 SNHLY, CDR2 FYNNEI. This CDR3 has 12 residues. CDR3 residues: CASQSSNQPQHF. For the CDR3, the DNA is TGTGCCAGCCAAAGTAGCAATCAGCCCCAGCATTTT.

The chain combines TRBV12-3 or TRBV12-4 with TRBJ1-6; D is unclear. Trimming removed 2 bases from V and 11 bases from J, with 10 bases in between. The CDR3 loop spans 13 amino acids. This CDR3 is CASSLSPTPPLHF. CDR3 coding DNA: TGTGCCAGCAGTTTAAGTCCTACTCCACCCCTCCACTTT.

This clone was seen just once. The rearrangement joins TRBV18 to TRBJ2-7; TRBD1 might be the D (5 bases). CDR3 length: 13 amino acids. Trimming cost V 3 bases and J 3 bases, with 9 bases left between them. The germline gives CDR1 KGHSH, CDR2 LQKENI. The CDR3 is CASSPRENYEQYF. The DNA for the CDR3 is TGTGCCAGCTCACCCAGGGAAAACTACGAGCAGTACTTC.

This chain links TRBV11-2 with TRBJ1-4; D is undetermined. This CDR3 spans 16 amino acids. Trimming pared 4 bases from V and 3 bases from J, leaving 15 bases between. The V gene's germline CDR1 is SGHAT and CDR2 FQNNGV. CDR3 sequence reads: CASSSSGAGSNEKLFF. The CDR3 bases are TGTGCCAGCAGCTCCTCCGGAGCGGGTTCTAATGAAAAACTGTTTTTT.